This T cell receptor beta chain stems from a study of metastatic and nonmetastatic thyroid tumors. Study-level information: Patients with malignant and benign thyroid disease provided blood and tumor or nodule tissue, whose repertoires were compared. Notes on the study in general: TCR beta diversity was reportedly significantly higher in malignant thyroid tumors than benign nodules, in blood and tumor.

Original methodology: For papillary thyroid cancer, a distant-metastasis classifier was constructed from CDR3 differences observed across clinicopathological groups. TCRdb re-clonotyped the PCR reads through MiXCR. The V and J calls shown here were made by TCRdb, not taken from the authors' results. Among some 45,000 clones listed, approximately 15% were seen once. The germline CDR1 and CDR2 sequences are MNHNS and SASEGT. This CDR3 spans 13 amino acids. The V segment lost 5 bases and the J segment 6 bases; nucleotides outside the gene matches: 6. Prior to thyroid surgery, none of the patients had received any treatment. A remark on this clone: Its antigen is undetermined.

The TCR comes from a female donor with papillary thyroid cancer or a benign thyroid nodule (not recorded which). Some clones in this sample may be carry-over from other donors' samples. The chain combines TRBV6-1 with TRBJ1-2, with 7 bases aligning to TRBD1. Sequences were obtained from blood. CDR3 region: CASSQQGLDGYTF. CDR3 bases: TGTGCCAGCAGTCAACAGGGGTTGGATGGCTACACCTTC.